Listed below are T cell receptor beta chains from one sample, sequenced in a study of cytomegalovirus exposure and HLA in healthy donors. Produced via immunoSEQ multiplex PCR; TCRdb's table is partial and in-frame only. The repertoire has 120,000 to 150,000 clones, 78% of them found once; the top ten carry around 5.9%. Sequenced input: PBMCs. The source of these receptors is a woman aged 40 to 50 in good health and CMV-seropositive. Both conserved end residues are part of each CDR3. The D gene is left open where the match is weak. Where a row states a size, it is once, few, many or the class of an expanded clone; other rows omit it.

size: -; V: TRBV5-1; J: TRBJ2-3; D: -; CDR3: CASTRDTTDTQYF; DNA: TGCGCCAGCACCCGGGACACCACAGATACGCAGTATTTT
size: -; V: TRBV18; J: TRBJ1-5; D: -; CDR3: CASSPQGSYSNQPQHF; DNA: TGTGCCAGCTCGCCTCAGGGGAGTTATAGCAATCAGCCCCAGCATTTT
size: -; V: TRBV30; J: TRBJ1-6; D: TRBD1; CDR3: CAWARQGSLHF; DNA: TGTGCCTGGGCCAGACAGGGCTCCCTCCACTTT
size: -; V: TRBV7-2; J: TRBJ2-1; D: -; CDR3: CASCPSIAVSYNEQFF; DNA: TGTGCCAGCTGCCCTAGCATAGCTGTTTCCTACAATGAGCAGTTCTTC
size: -; V: TRBV2; J: TRBJ2-5; D: -; CDR3: CASSARAETQYF; DNA: TGTGCCAGCAGTGCCAGGGCAGAGACCCAGTACTTC
size: -; V: TRBV6-6; J: TRBJ2-3; D: TRBD2; CDR3: CASRLTSFTDTQYF; DNA: TGCGCCAGCAGGCTGACTAGCTTCACAGATACGCAGTATTTT
size: -; V: TRBV19; J: TRBJ1-1; D: TRBD1; CDR3: CASKPDRGRTEAFF; DNA: TGTGCCAGTAAACCAGACAGGGGGCGGACTGAAGCTTTCTTT
size: -; V: TRBV7-9; J: TRBJ2-3; D: TRBD2; CDR3: CSSSSARLAGVDTQYF; DNA: TGTTCCAGCAGCTCCGCCCGACTAGCGGGAGTCGATACGCAGTATTTT
size: -; V: TRBV4-2; J: TRBJ2-1; D: TRBD2; CDR3: CASSRTSGTYNEQFF; DNA: TGTGCCAGCAGCCGGACTAGCGGGACCTACAATGAGCAGTTCTTC
size: -; V: TRBV2; J: TRBJ2-7; D: -; CDR3: CASRVLYQNEQYF; DNA: TGTGCCAGCAGGGTCCTATACCAAAACGAGCAGTACTTC
size: -; V: TRBV11-2; J: TRBJ2-5; D: TRBD2; CDR3: CASKTGGEETQYF; DNA: TGTGCCAGCAAAACGGGAGGGGAAGAGACCCAGTACTTC
size: -; V: TRBV18; J: TRBJ2-5; D: -; CDR3: CASSPQQVQETQYF; DNA: TGTGCCAGCTCACCCCAACAGGTACAAGAGACCCAGTACTTC
size: few; V: TRBV11-2; J: TRBJ1-1; D: -; CDR3: CASSFGQGGTEAFF; DNA: TGTGCCAGCAGCTTCGGCCAGGGTGGAACTGAAGCTTTCTTT
size: -; V: TRBV20-1; J: TRBJ2-5; D: -; CDR3: CSASRVETQYF; DNA: TGCAGTGCTAGCAGGGTTGAGACCCAGTACTTC
size: -; V: TRBV28; J: TRBJ2-7; D: TRBD2; CDR3: CASSLTASGTSYEQYF; DNA: TGTGCCAGCAGTTTGACCGCTAGCGGGACATCCTACGAGCAGTACTTC
size: -; V: TRBV6-5; J: TRBJ1-4; D: -; CDR3: CACSYSQSLGIEKLFF; DNA: TGTGCCTGCAGTTACTCACAGAGCCTCGGAATTGAAAAACTGTTTTTT
size: -; V: TRBV30; J: TRBJ2-1; D: TRBD2; CDR3: CAWRRLAGPGDEQFF; DNA: TGTGCCTGGAGGCGATTAGCGGGACCGGGGGATGAGCAGTTCTTC
size: -; V: TRBV19; J: TRBJ2-2; D: TRBD1; CDR3: CASSRRGQGITGELFF; DNA: TGTGCCAGTAGCCGAAGAGGACAGGGGATCACCGGGGAGCTGTTTTTT
size: -; V: TRBV18; J: TRBJ2-3; D: -; CDR3: CASSPPGADTQYF; DNA: TGTGCCAGCTCACCACCGGGCGCAGATACGCAGTATTTT
size: few; V: TRBV28; J: TRBJ2-7; D: TRBD2; CDR3: CASSYRRFLGTSGTYEQYF; DNA: TGTGCCAGCAGTTACCGTCGCTTTTTAGGGACTAGCGGAACCTACGAGCAGTACTTC
size: -; V: TRBV9; J: TRBJ2-5; D: TRBD2; CDR3: CASSGGLAGGRETQYF; DNA: TGTGCCAGCAGCGGCGGACTAGCGGGAGGGAGAGAGACCCAGTACTTC
size: -; V: TRBV7-8; J: TRBJ2-4; D: -; CDR3: CASSLAGVQNIQYF; DNA: TGTGCCAGCAGCTTAGCAGGGGTTCAAAACATTCAGTACTTC
size: -; V: TRBV4-2; J: TRBJ2-1; D: TRBD2; CDR3: CASSRTSGRDTGRNEQFF; DNA: TGTGCCAGCAGCCGGACTAGCGGGAGGGACACGGGACGCAATGAGCAGTTCTTC
size: -; V: TRBV6-1; J: TRBJ1-5; D: -; CDR3: CASSDSYYQPQHF; DNA: TGTGCCAGCAGTGACAGTTATTATCAGCCCCAGCATTTT